This T cell receptor beta chain was found in a study of technical replicates of blood from a handful of donors. TCRdb keeps only in-frame clones here, not all; method: immunoSEQ multiplex PCR. The table lists fewer than 70,000 clones, less than 95% of them singletons, with roughly 0.22% in the top ten. The CDR3 sequence is 17 residues long. Unmatched junction bases numbered 11, after V lost 3 bases and J lost 2 bases. Per germline, CDR1 SGHVS and CDR2 FQNEAQ. The receptor's source is a human donor in good health. The sequencing sample was made of T cells isolated from PBMCs. This sequence joins TRBV7-8 and TRBJ2-3; the match to TRBD2 covers 7 bases. Here the CDR3 reads CASSFSLARGDTDTQYF. CDR3 DNA: TGTGCCAGCAGCTTTTCGTTGGCCCGGGGGGACACAGATACGCAGTATTTT.